This TCR beta chain was documented in a study of blood T cell repertoires in COVID-19. Study details: There were acute and convalescent COVID-19 samples, and they came from the United States, Italy and Spain. PBMCs, B-cell-depleted T cells, or T cells were the source of the cDNA or gDNA that made up the material.

This CDR3 region has 15 residues. Germline assignment: CDR1 MNHEY and CDR2 SVGAGI. The trim removed 6 bases at V and 5 bases at J, leaving 10 bases unmatched. Per the authors' pipeline: Researchers report that nucleated cell counts were estimated from reference gene primer amplification. Only in-frame clones appear in the TCRdb table, and some are missing; sequencing was by immunoSEQ multiplex PCR. The D gene and trimming were derived from the DNA, and the V and J assignments and clone size from that table. The sample lists about 140,000 clones; nearly 90% were seen once. The receptor comes from a man aged 65 to 85 with acute or convalescent COVID-19. Specimen: peripheral blood. The chain employs TRBV6-5 and TRBJ1-5; 7 bases map to TRBD1. The CDR3 sequence: CASRRPGQFDQPQHF. CDR3 nucleotide sequence: TGTGCCAGCAGGAGACCGGGACAGTTTGATCAGCCCCAGCATTTT.